This entry describes one T cell receptor (beta chain). Its target is not known. This sample is drawn from a study of long-term antiretroviral therapy in people with HIV. Overall study findings and caveats: Documentation of ART adherence, viral resistance or therapy changes was absent.

The study used samples holding about 0.9-11 million cryopreserved PBMC before DNA extraction. At the survey level, the v3.0 immunoSEQ assay was run. This table comes from immunoSEQ multiplex PCR, and its TCRdb copy is limited to in-frame clones, with some not included. The sample gives 25,000 to 35,000 clones, about 90% of which show up once; roughly 3.9% is in the top ten. The CDR3 runs to 17 residues. Looked up from germline, CDR1 is SGHVS and CDR2 is FNYEAQ. V lost 4 bases and J lost 1; bases outside the gene matches: 10. This TCR was sampled from a woman aged 18-35 years with HIV. The chain recombines TRBV7-6 with TRBJ2-7, with 10 bases matching TRBD1. Here the sequenced sample was unsorted PBMCs, taken 1.8 years after starting antiretroviral therapy. The CDR3 bases are TGTGCCAGCAGCTCATTTAGTGGGACAGGGGTTTCCTACGAGCAGTACTTC. Protein product: CASSSFSGTGVSYEQYF.